This entry lists 2 T cell receptor beta chains sequenced from one sample in a study of shared clonotypes between healthy human individuals. Sequencing used immunoSEQ multiplex PCR; TCRdb keeps in-frame clones, though not all of them. This sample has just over 2,000,000 clones, with approximately 94% found just once. Naive CD8 cells lacked CD45RO, underwent positive selection for CCR7 and left out terminally differentiated effector memory CD45RA+ cells. Sample: naive CD8+ T cells sorted from blood. The source is a man between 18 and 35 years old in good health.

V and J are TRBV19 and TRBJ1-2, with TRBD1 matching 8 bases. Germline CDR1 and CDR2: LNHDA and SQIVND (reference sequence). After removal of 5 bases from V and 7 bases from J, the junction contained 9 bases not matched to a gene. The CDR3 sequence is 14 residues long. CDR3 loop: CASSQQGGMGGYTF. The CDR3, as DNA: TGTGCCAGTAGTCAACAGGGGGGAATGGGTGGCTACACCTTC.

V usage is TRBV7-2 and J usage is TRBJ1-4, with 8 nucleotides matching TRBD1. The CDR3 covers 14 residues. Trimming at V came to 2 bases and at J to 11 bases, leaving 7 bases not matched to a gene. Per germline, CDR1 SGHTA and CDR2 FQGNSA. CDR3: CASSLSRGLSKLFF. CDR3 DNA sequence: TGTGCCAGCAGCTTATCCAGGGGGCTCAGTAAACTGTTTTTT.